The subject of this entry is one T cell receptor beta chain. Its antigen is currently unknown. Other DNA sequences within the sample encode an identical CDR3. The PCR contained 60 Vbeta and 13 Jbeta primers. Original data processing: Roughly 83 million unique TCR beta chains, 9.5 million to 11 million of them shared, were counted by a later analysis. Profiling relied on immunoSEQ multiplex PCR, and the TCRdb table lists in-frame clones only, not all of them. D and trimming were read from the DNA, whereas the V and J calls and clone size are those reported in that table. The sample holds 100,000 or so clones, about 70% seen once. This specimen comes from a study of cytomegalovirus exposure and HLA in healthy donors. Points from the study as a whole: TCR beta chains numbering some 160 were designated cytomegalovirus-associated.

Per the germline V gene, CDR1 is SGHRS and CDR2 is YFSETQ. V dropped 2 bases and J dropped 1 base, with 9 bases sitting between them. The CDR3 is made up of 14 amino acids. Sequencing was performed on PBMCs. This sequence joins TRBV5-1 and TRBJ2-5, with D possibly being TRBD2 (7 bases). The sequence was obtained from a man between 50 and 59 years old in good health and CMV-seropositive. CDR3 coding DNA: TGCGCCAGCAGCTTTCGGGGGGCCCAAGAGACCCAGTACTTC. Its translation: CASSFRGAQETQYF.